These 7 T cell receptor beta chains originate from one sample sequenced in a study of T cells after posttransplantation cyclophosphamide. Assay: immunoSEQ multiplex PCR; the TCRdb copy retains only in-frame clones and omits some. The sample contains more than 9,000 clones, 86% of which appear only once. Busulfan-fludarabine conditioning, marrow transplant, and cyclophosphamide on days +3 and +4 were administered. The sample in question was CD4+ T cells sorted from PBMCs, obtained after allogeneic stem cell transplant with posttransplant cyclophosphamide. These receptors were collected from a male patient in his thirties who received an allogeneic stem cell transplant from a related donor, was CMV-positive, and had acute GVHD only. Some T cells may be supplied by the graft donor.

V is TRBV5-4 and J is TRBJ1-2, with TRBD1 matching 8 bases. J gave up 0 bases and V 3 bases, and 1 base lay outside the gene matches. The CDR3 covers 14 residues. In germline, CDR1 is SGHNT, CDR2 YYREEE (reference sequence). The CDR3 coding sequence is TGTGCCAGCAGCTCGGGACAGGCTAACTATGGCTACACCTTC. Its translation: CASSSGQANYGYTF. The complete variable domain, with remaining parts taken from reference TRBV5-4 and TRBJ1-2, reads ETGVTQSPTHLIKTRGQQVTLRCSSQSGHNTVSWYQQALGQGPQFIFQYYREEENGRGNFPPRFSGLQFPNYSSELNVNALELDDSALYLCASSSGQANYGYTFGSGTRLTVV.

The chain uses TRBV5-4 and TRBJ1-1; 9 nucleotides align to TRBD1. Trimming at V came to 3 bases and at J to 0 bases, leaving 6 bases not matched to a gene. The CDR3 covers 16 residues. CDR1 and CDR2 (germline): SGHNT, YYREEE (reference sequence). This CDR3 is CASSSGQGRVNTEAFF. The CDR3 DNA sequence: TGTGCCAGCAGCTCTGGACAGGGGCGCGTGAACACTGAAGCTTTCTTT.

The chain recombines TRBV19 with TRBJ1-1; a weak D match, TRBD1 (5 bases). In germline, CDR1 is LNHDA, CDR2 SQIVND (reference sequence). This CDR3 comprises 15 residues. V shed 6 bases and J shed 6 bases, with 20 bases lying between them. The CDR3 sequence is CASREGGREGPEAFF. CDR3 bases: TGTGCCAGTAGAGAGGGAGGCAGGGAAGGCCCTGAAGCTTTCTTT. Based on the CDR3 plus reference TRBV19 and TRBJ1-1, the full variable domain is DGGITQSPKYLFRKEGQNVTLSCEQNLNHDAMYWYRQDPGQGLRLIYYSQIVNDFQKGDIAEGYSVSREKKESFPLTVTSAQKNPTAFYLCASREGGREGPEAFFGQGTRLTVV.

The sample holds a few counts of this clone. V is TRBV7-8 and J is TRBJ1-5, with D tentatively TRBD1 (5 bases). Deletions cut 6 bases from V and 6 bases from J, with 18 bases between. Germline CDR1 and CDR2: SGHVS and FQNEAQ. The CDR3 spans 15 residues. The CDR3 nucleotides are TGTGCCAGCAGTTCAGACAGTGGACTAGGTCAGCCCCAGCATTTT. Amino acids: CASSSDSGLGQPQHF.

This sequence joins TRBV5-1 and TRBJ2-2; 7 bases line up with TRBD1. Germline V CDR1 and CDR2: SGHRS, YFSETQ. The V segment lost 4 bases and the J segment 5 bases; nucleotides outside the gene matches: 5. The length of the CDR3 is 14 residues. The CDR3 DNA reads as TGCGCCAGCAGCCCCGGACAGGCTACCGGGGAGCTGTTTTTT. Its protein product is CASSPGQATGELFF. Variable domain in full (rest from reference TRBV5-1 and TRBJ2-2): KAGVTQTPRYLIKTRGQQVTLSCSPISGHRSVSWYQQTPGQGLQFLFEYFSETQRNKGNFPGRFSGRQFSNSRSEMNVSTLELGDSALYLCASSPGQATGELFFGEGSRLTVL.

This chain connects TRBV4-2 to TRBJ2-5, with D possibly matching TRBD2 (5 bases). Trimming shortened V by 0 bases and J by 5 bases, and 7 bases separated the two germline ends. This CDR3 is built from 13 residues. The germline gives CDR1 LGHNA, CDR2 YNFKEQ. CDR3 nucleotides: TGTGCCAGCAGCCAAGATGTAGCGGAGACCCAGTACTTC. It encodes CASSQDVAETQYF.

This chain joins TRBV20-1 and TRBJ2-7; 8 positions agree with TRBD1. J lost 6 bases, V lost 6 bases, and 4 bases had no gene match. Looked up from germline, CDR1 is DFQATT and CDR2 is SNEGSKA (reference sequence). This CDR3 is 11 amino acids long. DNA for the CDR3: TGCAGTGCAAAGACAGGGGCCGAGCAGTACTTC. Protein product: CSAKTGAEQYF.